The source of this T cell receptor beta chain is a study of blood T cell repertoires in COVID-19. On the study more broadly: The United States, Italy and Spain supplied acute and convalescent COVID-19 samples. PBMCs, B-cell-depleted T cells, or T cells were the source of the cDNA or gDNA that made up the material.

Source study methods: Amplified reference gene primers provided the basis for estimating nucleated cell counts. Assay used: immunoSEQ multiplex PCR; TCRdb lists only in-frame clones, some missing. The DNA was the basis for D and trimming; V, J and clone size are from that table. In the table there are about 280,000 clones, about nine tenths of which are singletons. In germline, CDR1 is GTSNPN, CDR2 SVGIG (reference sequence). The V end lost 4 bases, the J end lost 2 bases, and 14 bases lay between the germline ends. CDR3 length: 14 amino acids. The source is a woman aged 45-65 years who had recovered from COVID-19. V and J are TRBV30 and TRBJ1-2; a possible D gene is TRBD1 (5 bases). The sequenced sample was peripheral blood. The CDR3 DNA follows: TGTGCCTGGACCTTCAGGGCGCGAAACTATGGCTACACCTTC. Translating gives CAWTFRARNYGYTF.